The TCR beta chain under discussion was sequenced for a study of CD8+ T cells in alopecia areata listed by TCRdb under 2018. Background on the whole study: Treated patients were enrolled in an open-label pilot trial of oral tofacitinib, 5 to 10 mg twice daily, for moderate-to-severe alopecia areata. Patients received tofacitinib for 6 to 18 months and were then followed off drug for 6 months to check for delayed response and recurrence. The SALT score, which quantifies the percentage of affected scalp surface area, was used to measure disease severity in treated patients. The study used high-throughput TCRbeta sequencing to examine T cell clonal expansion in alopecia areata, in both the C3H/HeJ mouse model and human patients. On the human side, TCRbeta sequencing was run on scalp tissue and on sorted CD4+ and CD8+ peripheral blood T cells from healthy controls and from alopecia areata patients with either patchy or totalis/universalis disease. Biopsies were taken from tofacitinib-treated patients at baseline and at 4 and 24 weeks of treatment, and a later scalp biopsy was taken in several of the tofacitinib-treated patients. Scalp clonality was compared among normal scalp (n=4), patchy alopecia areata scalp (n=8), and alopecia totalis/universalis scalp (n=8). The RNA source kit depended on sample type: the PAXgene miRNA kit for fixed scalp, the miRNeasy kit for PBMCs, and the RNeasy kit for mouse skin. TCRbeta CDR3 regions were amplified by immunoSEQ multiplex PCR with 35 Vbeta forward and 13 Jbeta reverse primers.

As to this clone: What this receptor recognizes is not known. No clone much larger than this one lies a single base away; base qualities are absent.

V and J are truncated by 3 bases and 9 bases respectively, leaving an intervening sequence of 20 bases. From the cysteine through the phenylalanine, the CDR3 covers 15 amino acids. Just CDR3 DNA is preserved here, 45 bases in frame from base 1. CDR1 and CDR2 are drawn from the germline V gene: SGHTA, FQGNSA. The investigation overall reported the following: During tofacitinib treatment, many expanded lesional clones remained in scalp and blood, and this persistence may partly explain relapse after treatment is stopped. Unlike mouse skin, which is dominated by gammadelta T cells, normal human skin has resident alphabeta T cells that are also sequenced, and this complicates analysis of the scalp TCR repertoire. Compared with normal scalp, lesional scalp had higher clonality and more expanded CD8+ clones, particularly in alopecia totalis/universalis, a pattern that suggests antigenic drive. TCR sequences shared between patients were less clear than in mice, possibly partly because of HLA diversity in the patient population. Because the treated cohort was small and had only one nonresponder, larger studies are needed to examine links between baseline CD8+ expansion and response. Tofacitinib significantly decreased scalp clonality and the number of expanded CD8+ clones among the top 100 scalp clones.

Library preparation used the immunoSEQ multiplex PCR assay. To provide template for TCR sequencing, every sample had RNA extracted and reverse transcribed into cDNA. First-strand cDNA was synthesized using SuperScript III with a 2:1 mix of oligo-dT and random hexamers. A synthetic immune receptor repertoire was used to assess amplification bias, and residual bias was removed computationally. The study's processing was this. Raw reads were preprocessed for error removal, and CDR3 was defined according to IMGT conventions as running from the conserved cysteine to phenylalanine. Clonality was calculated as 1 minus Shannon entropy normalized by log2 of the number of productive unique TCRs. Scalp TCRbeta sequences were cross-referenced with sorted blood CD4 and CD8 repertoires so that the CD4 or CD8 identity of scalp clones could be inferred. Entries here come from immuneACCESS through TCRdb and include only in-frame sequences with V and J called. Some clones fail to appear in such tables; in the studies checked, an unresolved V gene covers under half of the shortfall, and the cause of the remainder is unknown. V and J calls and clone size are copied from that table; D and trimming were computed from the DNA. The sample has roughly 230,000 clones on record, 40% to 45% of them singletons. The ten largest clonotypes hold about 2.6% of the sample.

The treatment or condition label here, explained by the study, means: oral pan-JAK inhibitor, 5-10 mg twice daily. From alopecia areata patients, peripheral blood was collected along with lesional scalp punch biopsies. PBMCs were separated by density centrifugation and stained for CD3, CD4 and CD8, after which CD4+ and CD8+ T cells were sorted on a FACSAria. The receptor was derived from a human donor with alopecia areata. The input for sequencing was CD4+ T cells sorted from blood, taken at approximately week 36, from a patient treated with tofacitinib. Recombination joined TRBV7-2 with TRBJ1-1, and the D gene may be TRBD1, 6 bases matching. The nucleotide sequence is TGTGCCAGCAGCTTTGTATCAGGGGCAAGGGGCAAAGCTTTCTTT. It is translated as CASSFVSGARGKAFF.